Below, 29 T cell receptor beta chains from the same sample are listed, as sequenced in a study of blood T cell repertoires in COVID-19. Method: immunoSEQ multiplex PCR; TCRdb's copy keeps in-frame clones and lacks some. This repertoire shows 390,000 or so clones, about 87% found once; its top ten account for about 10%. Sequenced: PBMCs or T cells enriched from blood (not recorded which). The receptors were sampled from a woman between 50 and 59 years old who had recovered from COVID-19.

This sequence joins TRBV5-1 and TRBJ1-4; D is perhaps TRBD1 (5 bases). The V gene's germline CDR1 is SGHRS and CDR2 YFSETQ. The CDR3 consists of 12 residues. V was clipped by 4 bases and J by 8 bases, with 9 bases between them. In nucleotides, the CDR3 is TGCGCCAGCAGCCTTGACAGAGAAAAACTGTTTTTT. Amino acids: CASSLDREKLFF.

The rearrangement uses TRBV6-2 or TRBV6-3 and TRBJ2-7; perhaps TRBD1 as D (6 bases). V was shortened by 5 bases and J by 4 bases, with 21 bases between the two germline ends. Germline V gene lookup returns CDR1 MNHEY and CDR2 SVGEGT. The CDR3 is 16 amino acids. CDR3 DNA sequence: TGTGCCAGCAGTATCCGGACAGTCGGGTCGGGATACGAGCAGTACTTC. It is translated as CASSIRTVGSGYEQYF.

This sequence joins TRBV27 and TRBJ2-1; D perhaps matches TRBD2 (7 bases). The CDR3 covers 14 residues. The germline V gene encodes CDR1 MNHEY and CDR2 SMNVEV (reference sequence). V lost 4 bases and J lost 4, with 11 bases in between. CDR3 nucleotides: TGTGCCAGCAGTTCGGGGGGCCCTTACAATGAGCAGTTCTTC. It codes for CASSSGGPYNEQFF.

The chain couples TRBV19 to TRBJ2-1, with a weak D call TRBD2 (6 bases). CDR1 and CDR2 (germline): LNHDA, SQIVND (reference sequence). This CDR3 contains 14 residues. V was trimmed by 3 bases and J by 10 bases, leaving 16 bases between them. The CDR3 sequence is CASSILGRDWEQFF. CDR3 DNA sequence: TGTGCCAGTAGTATTCTGGGCAGGGACTGGGAGCAGTTCTTC.

The chain couples TRBV28 to TRBJ1-1, with a possible D match to TRBD1 (5 bases). The length of the CDR3 is 14 residues. V gave up 3 bases and J gave up 7 bases, with 15 bases separating them. Germline values: CDR1 MDHEN, CDR2 SYDVKM. The DNA of the CDR3 is TGTGCCAGCAGTTTTGCCACGGGACTCCTTGAAGCTTTCTTT. Protein product: CASSFATGLLEAFF.

This clone was observed a single time. The J gene is TRBJ1-6, the V gene TRBV4-1, with D hard to call. Trimming removed 0 bases from V and 10 bases from J, with 19 bases in between. This CDR3 region has 17 residues. Germline V gene sequence: CDR1 MGHRA, CDR2 YSYEKL. CDR3 in amino acids: CASSQETLGTSRSPLHF. CDR3 in DNA: TGCGCCAGCAGCCAAGAGACTCTCGGAACGTCACGGTCACCCCTCCACTTT.

The chain uses TRBV6-2 or TRBV6-3 and TRBJ1-2; D gene uncertain. This CDR3 is built from 13 residues. Trimming pared 5 bases from V and 6 bases from J, leaving 13 bases between. The germline V gene encodes CDR1 MNHEY and CDR2 SVGEGT. CDR3 sequence: CASSLATRHGYTF. CDR3 coding DNA: TGTGCCAGCAGTCTGGCCACGCGGCATGGCTACACCTTC.

This chain uses TRBV7-9 with TRBJ2-3, with TRBD2 matching 12 bases. With V trimmed by 4 bases and J by 3 bases, 2 bases remained unmatched. The V gene's germline CDR1 is SEHNR and CDR2 FQNEAQ (reference sequence). CDR3 length: 15 amino acids. The CDR3 here is CASSSLAGGTDTQYF. CDR3 in DNA: TGTGCCAGCAGCTCACTAGCGGGGGGTACAGATACGCAGTATTTT.

J is TRBJ2-7 and V is TRBV5-4; D might be TRBD1 (5 bases). The V end was cut by 2 bases, the J end by 3 bases, with 9 bases between. In germline, CDR1 is SGHNT, CDR2 YYREEE (reference sequence). CDR3 length: 13 residues. In DNA form, the CDR3 reads TGTGCCAGCAGCTTAGGGGCTGGCTACGAGCAGTACTTC. This encodes CASSLGAGYEQYF.

V usage is TRBV7-9 and J usage is TRBJ1-5; D possibly corresponds to TRBD1 (5 bases). Trimming took 6 bases from V and 5 from J, leaving 14 bases between them. Germline-derived CDR1 and CDR2 are SEHNR and FQNEAQ (reference sequence). CDR3 length: 14 residues. The CDR3 region is CASSSPGVYQPQHF. CDR3 DNA sequence: TGTGCCAGCAGTTCACCGGGGGTTTATCAGCCCCAGCATTTT.

This clone showed up just once. This chain uses TRBV9 with TRBJ1-2; weak D call: TRBD1 (6 bases). This CDR3 has 15 amino acids. Germline V gene lookup returns CDR1 SGDLS and CDR2 YYNGEE. Trimming took off 2 bases at V and 0 bases at J, with 11 bases between the two ends. CDR3 sequence (DNA): TGTGCCAGCAGCGTCAACAGGGCGTCTAACTATGGCTACACCTTC. This codes for CASSVNRASNYGYTF. Filled out from reference TRBV9 and TRBJ1-2, the complete variable domain reads DSGVTQTPKHLITATGQRVTLRCSPRSGDLSVYWYQQSLDQGLQFLIQYYNGEERAKGNILERFSAQQFPDLHSELNLSSLELGDSALYFCASSVNRASNYGYTFGSGTRLTVV.

This chain links TRBV3-1 (or the pseudogene TRBV3-2) with TRBJ1-3; a possible D gene is TRBD1 (5 bases). With 4 bases removed from V and 0 bases from J, the gap between germline ends came to 16 bases. Per the germline V gene, CDR1 is LGHDT and CDR2 is YNNKEL (reference sequence). This CDR3 contains 17 residues. CDR3 amino acids: CASSPTGTRTSGNTIYF. The CDR3 DNA reads TGTGCCAGCAGCCCAACAGGTACCCGAACCTCTGGAAACACCATATATTTT.

The V gene is TRBV7-8, the J gene TRBJ2-5; the match to TRBD1 covers 8 bases. Germline lookup yields CDR1 SGHVS and CDR2 FQNEAQ. Unmatched junction bases numbered 6, after V lost 5 bases and J lost 4 bases. This CDR3 is built from 14 residues. DNA for the CDR3: TGTGCCAGCAGCCGGGACAGGAGGGGAGAGACCCAGTACTTC. It codes for CASSRDRRGETQYF.

The chain couples TRBV4-3 to TRBJ1-6, with D unclear. Trimming removed 4 bases at V and 7 bases at J, with 20 bases between. CDR3 length equals 17 residues. Germline V CDR1 and CDR2: LGHNA, YSLEER. The CDR3 nucleotides read TGCGCCAGCAGCCGCACGGTGGGAGGGTTGAACAATTCACCCCTCCACTTT. This sequence encodes CASSRTVGGLNNSPLHF.

The count of this clone is one. This chain connects TRBV10-3 to TRBJ1-2, with 8 bases fitting TRBD1. The germline V gene encodes CDR1 ENHRY and CDR2 SYGVKD. The CDR3 spans 13 residues. V trimming: 6 bases; J trimming: 6 bases; junction bases outside the gene matches: 6. The CDR3 reads CAISVGQGNGYTF. The CDR3 DNA follows: TGTGCCATCAGCGTAGGACAGGGTAATGGCTACACCTTC.

CDR3 amino acids: CASSTGQGDGQPQHF. In DNA, the CDR3 is TGTGCCAGCAGTACCGGACAGGGGGACGGTCAGCCCCAGCATTTT. The chain recombines TRBV28 with TRBJ1-5, with 10 bases that match TRBD1. V shed 5 bases and J 6 bases; nucleotides not matched to a gene: 7. CDR1 is MDHEN, CDR2 SYDVKM, per germline. The CDR3 is made up of 15 amino acids.

The chain has TRBV7-3 and TRBJ1-1, with D possibly TRBD1 on 5 matching bases. Germline lookup yields CDR1 SGHTA and CDR2 FQGTGA. CDR3 length equals 13 residues. Trimming removed 5 bases from V and 4 bases from J, with 11 bases in between. Here the CDR3 reads CASSPGGFTEAFF. Written as DNA, the CDR3 is TGTGCCAGCAGCCCGGGGGGGTTCACTGAAGCTTTCTTT.

The chain recombines TRBV24-1 with TRBJ2-1; TRBD1 matches at 9 bases. The CDR3 loop spans 15 amino acids. Unmatched junction bases numbered 8, after V lost 3 bases and J lost 9 bases. Germline loops: CDR1 KGHDR, CDR2 SFDVKD. The chain's CDR3 is CATSDPGQGISEQFF. The CDR3 DNA sequence: TGTGCCACCAGTGATCCGGGACAGGGAATAAGTGAGCAGTTCTTC.

The rearrangement joins TRBV4-2 to TRBJ1-1; maybe TRBD1 (5 bases). V was trimmed by 2 bases and J by 0 bases, leaving 16 bases between them. Germline CDR1 and CDR2: LGHNA and YNFKEQ. This CDR3 contains 17 residues. The CDR3 DNA reads TGTGCCAGCAGCCAAACAGTAGACAGCTACATGAACACTGAAGCTTTCTTT. Protein sequence: CASSQTVDSYMNTEAFF.

This clone was detected a few times. The rearrangement joins TRBV6-2 or TRBV6-3 to TRBJ1-5; D unresolved. Trimming pared 2 bases from V and 3 bases from J, leaving 14 bases between. The CDR3 length is 16 residues. Germline V gene sequence: CDR1 MNHEY, CDR2 SVGEGT. The CDR3 here is CASSYSHETVNQPQHF. The CDR3 DNA is TGTGCCAGCAGTTACAGCCACGAAACAGTCAATCAGCCCCAGCATTTT.

The chain is built from TRBV18 and TRBJ1-2, with 8 bases fitting TRBD1. Germline-derived CDR1 and CDR2 are KGHSH and LQKENI. V shed 0 bases and J 4 bases; nucleotides not matched to a gene: 10. There are 17 residues in the CDR3. The DNA for the CDR3 is TGTGCCAGCTCACCACCCCAGGGGGCGCAGATGAGCTATGGCTACACCTTC. Its translation: CASSPPQGAQMSYGYTF.

The chain uses TRBV6-4 and TRBJ1-6; 7 bases fit TRBD1. The CDR3 length is 14 residues. Germline V CDR1 and CDR2: MRHNA, SNTAGT. J was trimmed by 5 bases and V by 8 bases; bases with no gene match: 6. The CDR3, as DNA: TGTGCCAGCTTTAGTGGGACAGATAATTCACCCCTCCACTTT. It yields the protein CASFSGTDNSPLHF.

This chain uses TRBV29-1 with TRBJ1-2; possibly TRBD1 for D (6 bases). Germline V gene lookup returns CDR1 SQVTM and CDR2 ANQGSEA. Trimming pared 6 bases from V and 7 bases from J, leaving 15 bases between. The CDR3 covers 12 residues. In DNA, the CDR3 is TGCAGCGTATGGACAGAGAGGGGTGGCTACACCTTC. Its translation is CSVWTERGGYTF.

The chain links TRBV15 to TRBJ1-5; 9 bases are shared with TRBD1. J was trimmed by 0 bases and V by 7 bases; bases with no gene match: 4. Germline V CDR1 and CDR2: LNHNV, YYDKDF (reference sequence). The CDR3 extends over 15 amino acids. CDR3 bases: TGTGCCACCAAACCGGGACAGGGTAGCAATCAGCCCCAGCATTTT. Translated, it gives CATKPGQGSNQPQHF.

This chain links TRBV28 with TRBJ1-1; D might be TRBD1 (5 bases). The germline V and J ends were trimmed by 3 bases and 6 bases, with 8 bases remaining between them. This CDR3 has 12 residues. In germline, CDR1 is MDHEN, CDR2 SYDVKM. The CDR3 region has the DNA TGTGCCAGCAGTTTGGGAGGGGCTGAAGCTTTCTTT. Protein sequence: CASSLGGAEAFF.

The chain recombines TRBV4-3 with TRBJ2-1; no firm D call. The CDR3 sequence is 14 residues long. The V end lost 4 bases, the J end lost 15 bases, and 22 bases lay between the germline ends. Germline V gene sequence: CDR1 LGHNA, CDR2 YSLEER. The CDR3 nucleotides read TGCGCCAGCAGCCGCCAAGAGGTCGGCTCGCCGCGGTTCTTC. Protein: CASSRQEVGSPRFF.

The chain is built from TRBV4-3 and TRBJ2-3, with 9 bases lining up with TRBD2. V shed 5 bases, J shed 0 bases, and the junction held 15 bases outside the gene matches. The CDR3 runs 19 residues. Germline V gene sequence: CDR1 LGHNA, CDR2 YSLEER. The CDR3 DNA reads TGCGCCAGCAGCGATGCGGCGGCGGGGGGGCCGGGGAGCACAGATACGCAGTATTTT. It specifies CASSDAAAGGPGSTDTQYF.

The rearrangement links TRBV11-2 to TRBJ1-2; TRBD1 might be the D (6 bases). This CDR3 region has 14 residues. Germline V gives CDR1 SGHAT, CDR2 FQNNGV. Trimming stripped 6 bases from V and 6 bases from J, with 17 bases between. CDR3 amino acids: CASRHIREGDGYTF. In DNA form, the CDR3 reads TGTGCCAGCAGACATATCCGGGAGGGGGATGGCTACACCTTC.

The chain is built from TRBV2 and TRBJ1-5; 7 nucleotides match TRBD1. Per germline, CDR1 SNHLY and CDR2 FYNNEI. Trimming at V came to 7 bases and at J to 4 bases, leaving 7 bases not matched to a gene. The CDR3 runs 14 residues. Here the CDR3 DNA reads TGTGCCAGCAACCGACAGGGTAAGAATCAGCCCCAGCATTTT. It translates to CASNRQGKNQPQHF.